The 29 T cell receptor beta chains below come from one sample, sequenced in a study of neurological immune-mediated disorders. Time point in this sample: technical triplicate 1. TCRdb processed the 5' RACE reads anew with MiXCR; each CDR3 protein has one entry. This table has some 38,000 distinct CDR3 sequences, more than 9.5% appearing once. The specimen was PBMCs. Source of these receptors: a man aged 60-69 years with HTLV-1-associated myelopathy (HAM/TSP).

This clonotype was observed at least ten times. This sequence joins TRBV5-1 and TRBJ1-1; no clear D gene. The germline V gene has CDR1 SGHRS and CDR2 YFSETQ. V was pared by 0 bases and J by 0 bases, with 3 bases between. The CDR3 consists of 13 residues. The CDR3 protein is CASSLELNTEAFF. The CDR3 DNA is TGCGCCAGCAGCTTGGAGTTGAACACTGAAGCTTTCTTT.

This clonotype was seen at least ten times. The rearrangement uses TRBV20-1 and TRBJ2-1, with a possible D match to TRBD2 (6 bases). V lost 6 bases, J lost 9 bases, and 18 bases lay in between. Germline loops: CDR1 DFQATT, CDR2 SNEGSKA (reference sequence). The CDR3 has 13 residues. CDR3 sequence: CSALMGRRGEQFF. CDR3 bases: TGCAGTGCCCTGATGGGGAGGCGTGGTGAGCAGTTCTTC.

This clonotype was recorded many times. The gene calls are TRBV6-1 and TRBJ2-5, with 8 bases matching TRBD1. The CDR3 consists of 14 residues. The V gene's germline CDR1 is MNHNS and CDR2 SASEGT. J was trimmed by 4 bases and V by 4 bases; bases with no gene match: 5. This CDR3 reads CASSGAGTGETQYF. CDR3 nucleotide sequence: TGTGCCAGCAGTGGAGCCGGGACAGGAGAGACCCAGTACTTC.

Many counts were recorded for this clonotype. V and J are TRBV6-2 or TRBV6-3 and TRBJ1-1; D is possibly TRBD1 (5 bases). The CDR3 sequence is 15 residues long. CDR1 and CDR2 (germline): MNHEY, SVGEGT. V was clipped by 0 bases and J by 4 bases, with 12 bases between them. The CDR3 DNA reads as TGTGCCAGCAGTTACTCATCAGGGCGGGCCACTGAAGCTTTCTTT. It encodes CASSYSSGRATEAFF.

This clonotype was counted at least ten times. The chain couples TRBV11-2 to TRBJ2-7; tentative D call: TRBD2 (6 bases). V was clipped by 3 bases and J by 3 bases, with 15 bases between them. This CDR3 contains 15 residues. Germline loops: CDR1 SGHAT, CDR2 FQNNGV. The CDR3 region is CASSFDERAFYEQYF. CDR3 DNA sequence: TGTGCCAGCAGCTTTGACGAGCGGGCTTTCTACGAGCAGTACTTC.

In this sample, this clonotype turned up many times. Relative to the germline gene, one junction end is altered; a read error may explain this. V usage is TRBV29-1 and J usage is TRBJ1-2; D is ambiguous. Germline values: CDR1 SQVTM, CDR2 ANQGSEA. The CDR3 sequence is 12 residues long. The CDR3 loop is CNVDHSNYGYTF. CDR3 bases: TGCAACGTTGACCACAGCAACTATGGCTACACCTTC.

This clonotype was counted at least ten times. This chain links TRBV7-2 with TRBJ2-4; D may be TRBD2 (5 bases). V shed 2 bases and J shed 2 bases, with 13 bases lying between them. CDR3 size: 16 residues. Germline CDR1 SGHTA, CDR2 FQGNSA. The chain's CDR3 is CASSLTTSGTKNIQYF. The CDR3 nucleotides are TGTGCCAGCAGCTTAACAACATCGGGGACCAAAAACATTCAGTACTTC.

The sample holds a few counts of this clonotype. The chain combines TRBV12-3 or TRBV12-4 with TRBJ2-2; the D is unclear. The V and J ends lost 1 base and 4 bases respectively, with 10 bases between them. The CDR3 has 15 amino acids. In nucleotides, the CDR3 is TGTGCCAGCAGTTTAGTTCTTCAGACCACCGGGGAGCTGTTTTTT. Amino acid sequence: CASSLVLQTTGELFF.

This clonotype has ten or more counts. J is TRBJ2-7 and V is TRBV29-1; 7 nucleotides line up with TRBD2. V was pared by 5 bases and J by 4 bases, with 17 bases of the junction left unmatched. The CDR3 has 16 residues. Germline CDR1 SQVTM, CDR2 ANQGSEA. CDR3 DNA sequence: TGCAGCGTTCGAAATGTGGTAGAAGGGGAGGGGTACGAGCAGTACTTC. It translates to CSVRNVVEGEGYEQYF.

This clonotype was recorded at least ten times. This sequence joins TRBV18 and TRBJ1-6; D possibly corresponds to TRBD1 (6 bases). The germline V gene has CDR1 KGHSH and CDR2 LQKENI. V lost 6 bases, J lost 9 bases, and 18 bases lay in between. The CDR3 totals 15 residues. CDR3 in DNA: TGTGCCAGCTCGGATATTGGGGGGCATAGTTCACCCCTCCACTTT. Residues: CASSDIGGHSSPLHF.

This clonotype has a handful of counts. The rearrangement links TRBV6-5 to TRBJ2-5, with 9 bases aligning to TRBD1. The germline V gene has CDR1 MNHEY and CDR2 SVGAGI. Unmatched junction bases numbered 7, after V lost 6 bases and J lost 5 bases. CDR3 length: 14 amino acids. In nucleotides, the CDR3 is TGTGCCAGCAGCCGAACAGGGGGCAGGGAGACCCAGTACTTC. Translation gives CASSRTGGRETQYF.

This clonotype has a count of ten or more. V gene TRBV12-3 or TRBV12-4 combines with J gene TRBJ1-2; 9 positions agree with TRBD1. CDR3 length: 13 residues. J lost 8 bases, V lost 4 bases, and 5 bases had no gene match. The CDR3 protein is CASSYGQGLGYTF. In nucleotides, the CDR3 is TGTGCCAGCAGTTACGGACAGGGGTTAGGCTACACCTTC.

The chain joins TRBV19 to TRBJ1-6, with D perhaps matching TRBD1 (6 bases). CDR1 is LNHDA and CDR2 is SQIVND in the germline V gene (reference sequence). This CDR3 is built from 18 residues. V was pared by 4 bases and J by 10 bases, with 26 bases between. DNA of the CDR3: TGTGCCAGTAGTAACAGGGTCCGGACTTTTGAGGGCGACTCACCCCTCCACTTT. It codes for CASSNRVRTFEGDSPLHF.

This clonotype was seen ten or more times. CDR3 coding DNA: TGCGCCAGCAGCTTGGAGGGCCCTAGGACCGGGGAGCTGTTTTTT. Translated: CASSLEGPRTGELFF. The chain uses TRBV5-1 and TRBJ2-2; D not certain. CDR1 SGHRS and CDR2 YFSETQ come from the germline V gene. Deletions cut 0 bases from V and 5 bases from J, with 11 bases between. The CDR3 spans 15 residues.

This clonotype appeared many times. This rearrangement joins TRBV10-3 to TRBJ2-1; D is possibly TRBD2 (5 bases). Germline V gene lookup returns CDR1 ENHRY and CDR2 SYGVKD. The CDR3 has 12 residues. V lost 4 bases and J 8 bases, leaving 9 bases between the germline ends. CDR3 sequence: CAISGRGDEQFF. CDR3 in DNA: TGTGCCATCAGTGGACGGGGAGATGAGCAGTTCTTC.

This clonotype was seen ten or more times. This chain connects TRBV20-1 to TRBJ2-1; unclear D gene. The V end was cut by 0 bases, the J end by 10 bases, with 10 bases between. This CDR3 region has 12 residues. CDR1 and CDR2 (germline): DFQATT, SNEGSKA (reference sequence). CDR3 coding DNA: TGCAGTGCTAGAGATAAGACAACGGAGCAGTTCTTC. As protein: CSARDKTTEQFF.

This clonotype occurred many times. The rearrangement joins TRBV18 to TRBJ2-3; 9 nucleotides align to TRBD2. Germline V CDR1 and CDR2: KGHSH, LQKENI. The CDR3 is made up of 15 amino acids. After removal of 4 bases from V and 3 bases from J, the junction contained 5 bases not matched to a gene. The DNA for the CDR3 is TGTGCCAGCTCACTAGTAGCGGGAGTTACAGATACGCAGTATTTT. As protein: CASSLVAGVTDTQYF.

This clonotype came up many times. This chain connects TRBV28 to TRBJ1-1; the D is unclear. Germline V CDR1 and CDR2: MDHEN, SYDVKM. V lost 6 bases, J lost 5 bases, and 19 bases lay in between. The CDR3 runs 15 residues. CDR3 DNA sequence: TGTGCCAGCAGCCTCGGAGGGTGGTCTTATACTGAAGCTTTCTTT. This translates into CASSLGGWSYTEAFF.

This clonotype came up a few times. This chain uses TRBV11-2 with TRBJ2-3; either TRBD1 or TRBD2 may supply D (5 bases each). CDR1 is SGHAT and CDR2 is FQNNGV in the germline V gene. The V end lost 2 bases, the J end lost 7 bases, and 10 bases lay between the germline ends. The CDR3 is made up of 13 amino acids. The CDR3 is CASSLTGQNTQYF. The CDR3 region has the DNA TGTGCCAGCAGCTTAACGGGGCAGAATACGCAGTATTTT.

Ten or more counts support this clonotype. J is TRBJ2-7 and V is TRBV4-3, with D hard to call. Trimming removed 1 base from V and 4 bases from J, with 14 bases in between. The V gene's germline CDR1 is LGHNA and CDR2 YSLEER. This CDR3 has 15 amino acids. The CDR3 DNA is TGCGCCAGCAGCCAAGCCTACGCCCCTCGATACGAGCAGTACTTC. Its translation is CASSQAYAPRYEQYF.

The chain couples TRBV3-1 to TRBJ2-1; maybe TRBD1 (5 bases). Germline values: CDR1 LGHDT, CDR2 YNNKEL (reference sequence). With 1 base removed from V and 1 base from J, the gap between germline ends came to 8 bases. The CDR3 loop spans 15 amino acids. Here the CDR3 DNA reads TGTGCCAGCAGCCAAGGCCAGGGTTCCTACAATGAGCAGTTCTTC. This sequence encodes CASSQGQGSYNEQFF.

This clonotype was observed at least ten times. This sequence joins TRBV5-1 and TRBJ2-3; the match to TRBD2 covers 9 bases. Germline-derived CDR1 and CDR2 are SGHRS and YFSETQ. This CDR3 comprises 14 residues. J gave up 6 bases and V 6 bases, and 8 bases lay outside the gene matches. Here the CDR3 reads CASMAGGPIDTQYF. CDR3 in DNA: TGCGCCAGCATGGCGGGAGGGCCCATCGATACGCAGTATTTT.

About this clonotype: One junction end does not reproduce the germline sequence, and a read error may be involved. CDR3 region: CVTSRDRTVLGETQYF. CDR3 in DNA: TGTGTCACCAGCAGAGATCGGACGGTCCTGGGAGAGACCCAGTACTTC. This chain connects TRBV15 to TRBJ2-5; D gene uncertain. The V gene's germline CDR1 is LNHNV and CDR2 YYDKDF (reference sequence). The CDR3 sequence is 16 residues long.

This clonotype was seen ten or more times. The chain has TRBV7-9 and TRBJ2-7, with D possibly TRBD2 on 5 matching bases. V shed 1 base and J shed 6 bases, with 10 bases lying between them. The CDR3 is 13 residues long. CDR1 and CDR2 from the germline V gene are SEHNR and FQNEAQ (reference sequence). The CDR3 DNA is TGTGCCAGCAGCTTAGATTCGAGGGCCGAGCAGTACTTC. This codes for CASSLDSRAEQYF.

In this sample, this clonotype is medium-sized. The chain couples TRBV10-3 to TRBJ1-5; D perhaps matches TRBD1 (6 bases). CDR3 length equals 14 residues. V was trimmed by 10 bases and J by 2 bases, leaving 15 bases between them. CDR1 and CDR2 (germline): ENHRY, SYGVKD. As DNA, the CDR3 is TGTGCCACCTCGACAGGCGACGGCAATCAGCCCCAGCATTTT. Residues: CATSTGDGNQPQHF.

This clonotype was detected many times. This chain joins TRBV20-1 and TRBJ2-1; no definite D call. V dropped 5 bases and J dropped 9 bases, with 11 bases sitting between them. This CDR3 is 11 amino acids long. CDR1 and CDR2 from the germline V gene are DFQATT and SNEGSKA (reference sequence). The chain's CDR3 is CSAGRLSEQFF. The CDR3 DNA reads TGCAGTGCTGGCCGCCTGTCTGAGCAGTTCTTC.

This clonotype was recorded many times. CDR3 sequence reads: CASSFGRIYGYTF. Written as DNA, the CDR3 is TGTGCCAGCAGTTTCGGACGGATTTATGGCTACACCTTC. The rearrangement joins TRBV12-3 or TRBV12-4 to TRBJ1-2, with D uncertain. V lost 3 bases, J lost 5 bases, and 10 bases lay in between. The CDR3 has 13 amino acids.

This clonotype was counted ten times or more. The V and J genes are TRBV24-1 and TRBJ2-2; TRBD1 agrees at 7 bases. V shed 2 bases, J shed 4 bases, and the junction held 18 bases outside the gene matches. The CDR3 contains 20 residues. In germline, CDR1 is KGHDR, CDR2 SFDVKD. CDR3 sequence reads: CATSDYARGRGQVGTGELFF. The CDR3 DNA reads as TGTGCCACCAGTGATTACGCAAGGGGAAGGGGGCAAGTTGGCACCGGGGAGCTGTTTTTT.

This clonotype was detected ten times or more. CDR3 in amino acids: CASSFTPGTGTEAFF. The CDR3 DNA sequence: TGCGCCAGCAGCTTTACCCCGGGAACTGGCACTGAAGCTTTCTTT. This sequence joins TRBV4-1 and TRBJ1-1; D not resolved. Trimming removed 5 bases from V and 4 bases from J, with 17 bases in between. CDR3 size: 15 residues. Germline CDR1 reads MGHRA; CDR2 reads YSYEKL.